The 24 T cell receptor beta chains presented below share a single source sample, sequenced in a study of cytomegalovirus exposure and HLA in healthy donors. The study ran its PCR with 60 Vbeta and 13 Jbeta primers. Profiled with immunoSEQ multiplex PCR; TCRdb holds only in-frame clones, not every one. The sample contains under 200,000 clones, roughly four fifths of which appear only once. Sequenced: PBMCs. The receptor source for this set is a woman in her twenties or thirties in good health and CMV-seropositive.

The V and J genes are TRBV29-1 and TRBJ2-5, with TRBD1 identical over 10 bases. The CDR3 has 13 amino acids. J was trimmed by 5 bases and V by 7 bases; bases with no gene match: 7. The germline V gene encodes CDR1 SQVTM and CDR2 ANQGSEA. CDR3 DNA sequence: TGCAGCGCCCCCGGGACAGGGGTGGAGACCCAGTACTTC. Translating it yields CSAPGTGVETQYF.

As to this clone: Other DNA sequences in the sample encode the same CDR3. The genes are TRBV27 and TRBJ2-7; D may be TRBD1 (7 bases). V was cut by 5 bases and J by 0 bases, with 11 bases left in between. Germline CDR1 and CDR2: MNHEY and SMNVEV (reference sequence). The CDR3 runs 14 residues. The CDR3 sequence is CASSRQGGSYEQYF. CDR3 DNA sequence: TGTGCCAGCAGTAGACAGGGAGGCTCCTACGAGCAGTACTTC.

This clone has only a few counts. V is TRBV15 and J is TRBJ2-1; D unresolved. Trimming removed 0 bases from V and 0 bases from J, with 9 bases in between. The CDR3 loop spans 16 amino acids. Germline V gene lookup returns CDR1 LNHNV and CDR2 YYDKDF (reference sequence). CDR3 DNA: TGTGCCACCAGCAGAGATGGCGGTTCCTCCTACAATGAGCAGTTCTTC. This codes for CATSRDGGSSYNEQFF.

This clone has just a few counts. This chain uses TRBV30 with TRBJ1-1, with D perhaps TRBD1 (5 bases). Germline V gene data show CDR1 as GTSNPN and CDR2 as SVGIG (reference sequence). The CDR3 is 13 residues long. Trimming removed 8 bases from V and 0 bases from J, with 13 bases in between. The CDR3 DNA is TGTGCCCTCCGGACACTTGTGAACACTGAAGCTTTCTTT. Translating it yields CALRTLVNTEAFF.

This CDR3 reads CASSQEVEGRTQYF. The CDR3 coding sequence is TGCGCCAGCAGCCAAGAGGTAGAGGGGAGGACTCAGTACTTC. The chain links TRBV4-3 to TRBJ2-4, with D maybe TRBD2 (6 bases). V was clipped by 0 bases and J by 12 bases, with 15 bases between them. The length of the CDR3 is 14 residues. CDR1 is LGHNA, CDR2 YSLEER, per germline.

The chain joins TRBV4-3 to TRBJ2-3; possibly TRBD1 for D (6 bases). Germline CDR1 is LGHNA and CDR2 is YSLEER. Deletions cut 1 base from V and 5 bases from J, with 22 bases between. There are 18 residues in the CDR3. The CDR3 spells CASSQVALSGARGDTQYF. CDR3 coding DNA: TGCGCCAGCAGCCAAGTAGCCCTTTCAGGGGCGCGAGGAGATACGCAGTATTTT.

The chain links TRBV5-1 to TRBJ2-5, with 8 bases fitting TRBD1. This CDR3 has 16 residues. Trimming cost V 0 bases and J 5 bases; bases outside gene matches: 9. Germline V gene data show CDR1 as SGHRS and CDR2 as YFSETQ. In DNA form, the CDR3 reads TGCGCCAGCAGCTTGGGGGCCTCGACAGGGGAGGAGACCCAGTACTTC. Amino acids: CASSLGASTGEETQYF.

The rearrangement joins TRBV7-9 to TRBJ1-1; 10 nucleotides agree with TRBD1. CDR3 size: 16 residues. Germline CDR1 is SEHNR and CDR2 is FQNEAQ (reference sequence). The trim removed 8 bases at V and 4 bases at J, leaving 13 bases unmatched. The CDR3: CASGPSDRGRATEAFF. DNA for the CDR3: TGTGCCAGCGGGCCTTCGGACAGGGGGAGAGCCACTGAAGCTTTCTTT.

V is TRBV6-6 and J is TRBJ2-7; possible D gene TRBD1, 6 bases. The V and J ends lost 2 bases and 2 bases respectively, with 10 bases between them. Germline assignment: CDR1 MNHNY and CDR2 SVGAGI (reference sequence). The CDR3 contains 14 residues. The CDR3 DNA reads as TGTGCCAGCAGTTACGAGGGGGAACCCTACGAGCAGTACTTC. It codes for CASSYEGEPYEQYF.

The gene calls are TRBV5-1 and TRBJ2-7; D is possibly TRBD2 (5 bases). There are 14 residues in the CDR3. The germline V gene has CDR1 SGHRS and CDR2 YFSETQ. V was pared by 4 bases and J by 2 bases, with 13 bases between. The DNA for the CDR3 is TGCGCCAGCAGCCTGACGGGATTTGCCTACGAGCAGTACTTC. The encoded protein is CASSLTGFAYEQYF.

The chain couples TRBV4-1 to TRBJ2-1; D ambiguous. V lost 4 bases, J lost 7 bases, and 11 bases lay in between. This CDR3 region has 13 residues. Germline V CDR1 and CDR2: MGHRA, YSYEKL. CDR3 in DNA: TGCGCCAGCAGCCTAACGGTTTATAATGAGCAGTTCTTC. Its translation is CASSLTVYNEQFF.

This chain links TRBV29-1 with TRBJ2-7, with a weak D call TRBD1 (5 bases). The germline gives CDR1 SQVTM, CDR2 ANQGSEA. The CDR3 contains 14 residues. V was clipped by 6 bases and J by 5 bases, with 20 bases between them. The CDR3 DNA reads TGCAGCGTCTCCCCCCAGGGAAGCACGGACGAGCAGTACTTC. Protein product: CSVSPQGSTDEQYF.

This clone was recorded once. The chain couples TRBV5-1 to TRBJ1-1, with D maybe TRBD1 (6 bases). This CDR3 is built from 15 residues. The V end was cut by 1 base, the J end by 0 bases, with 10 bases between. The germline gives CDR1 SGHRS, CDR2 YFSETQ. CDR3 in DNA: TGCGCCAGCAGCTTGAGGTCAGGGGTGAACACTGAAGCTTTCTTT. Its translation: CASSLRSGVNTEAFF.

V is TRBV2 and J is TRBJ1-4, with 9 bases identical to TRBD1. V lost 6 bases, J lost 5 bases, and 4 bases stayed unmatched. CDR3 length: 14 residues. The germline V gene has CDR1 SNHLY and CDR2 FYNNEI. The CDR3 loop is CASRGQGGNEKLFF. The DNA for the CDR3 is TGTGCCAGCAGGGGACAGGGAGGAAATGAAAAACTGTTTTTT. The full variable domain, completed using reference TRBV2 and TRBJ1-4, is EPEVTQTPSHQVTQMGQEVILRCVPISNHLYFYWYRQILGQKVEFLVSFYNNEISEKSEIFDDQFSVERPDGSNFTLKIRSTKLEDSAMYFCASRGQGGNEKLFFGSGTQLSVL.

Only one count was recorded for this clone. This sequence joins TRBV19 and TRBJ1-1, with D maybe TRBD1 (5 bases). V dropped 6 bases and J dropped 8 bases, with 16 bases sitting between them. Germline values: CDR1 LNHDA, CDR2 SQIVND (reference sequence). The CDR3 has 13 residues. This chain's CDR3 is CASSSPSGVEAFF. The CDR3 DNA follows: TGTGCCAGTAGCTCCCCTTCGGGGGTGGAAGCTTTCTTT.

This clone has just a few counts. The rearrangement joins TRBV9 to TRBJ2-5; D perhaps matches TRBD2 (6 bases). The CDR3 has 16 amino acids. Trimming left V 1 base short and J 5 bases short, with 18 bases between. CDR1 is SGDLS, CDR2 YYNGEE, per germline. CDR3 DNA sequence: TGTGCCAGCAGCGTATTGGGTAGGAGGGAGTCGGAGACCCAGTACTTC. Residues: CASSVLGRRESETQYF.

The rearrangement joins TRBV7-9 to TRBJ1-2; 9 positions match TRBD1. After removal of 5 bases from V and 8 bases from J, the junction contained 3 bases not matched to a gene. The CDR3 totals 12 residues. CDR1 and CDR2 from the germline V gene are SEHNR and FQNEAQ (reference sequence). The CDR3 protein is CASSLDRGGYTF. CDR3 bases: TGTGCCAGCAGCCTGGACAGGGGAGGCTACACCTTC.

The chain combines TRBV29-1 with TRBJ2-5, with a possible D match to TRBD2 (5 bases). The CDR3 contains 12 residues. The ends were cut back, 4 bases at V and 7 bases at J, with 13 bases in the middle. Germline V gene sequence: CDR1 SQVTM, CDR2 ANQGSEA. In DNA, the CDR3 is TGCAGCGTTGCTTGGGCCGAGGGGACCCAGTACTTC. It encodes CSVAWAEGTQYF. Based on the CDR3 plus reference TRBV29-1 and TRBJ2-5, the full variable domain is SAVISQKPSRDICQRGTSLTIQCQVDSQVTMMFWYRQQPGQSLTLIATANQGSEATYESGFVIDKFPISRPNLTFSTLTVSNMSPEDSSIYLCSVAWAEGTQYFGPGTRLLVL.

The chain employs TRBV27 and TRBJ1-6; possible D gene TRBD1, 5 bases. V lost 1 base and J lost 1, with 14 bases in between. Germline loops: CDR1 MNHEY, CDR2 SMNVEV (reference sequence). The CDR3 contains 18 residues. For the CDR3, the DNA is TGTGCCAGCAGTTTATTTGGAACAGGTGGATCCTATAATTCACCCCTCCACTTT. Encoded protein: CASSLFGTGGSYNSPLHF.

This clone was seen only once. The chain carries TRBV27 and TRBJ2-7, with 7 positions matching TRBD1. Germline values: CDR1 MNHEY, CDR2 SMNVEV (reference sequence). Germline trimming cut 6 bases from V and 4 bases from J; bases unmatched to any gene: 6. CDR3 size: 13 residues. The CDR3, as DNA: TGTGCCAGCAGACAACAGGGGACGTACGAGCAGTACTTC. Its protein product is CASRQQGTYEQYF.

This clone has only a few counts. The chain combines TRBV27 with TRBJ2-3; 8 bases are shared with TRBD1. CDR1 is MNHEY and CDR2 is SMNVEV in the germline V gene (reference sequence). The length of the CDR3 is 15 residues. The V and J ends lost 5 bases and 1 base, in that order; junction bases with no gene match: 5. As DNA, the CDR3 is TGTGCCAGCAGTCTGCAGGACAGGGGCACAGATACGCAGTATTTT. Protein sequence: CASSLQDRGTDTQYF.

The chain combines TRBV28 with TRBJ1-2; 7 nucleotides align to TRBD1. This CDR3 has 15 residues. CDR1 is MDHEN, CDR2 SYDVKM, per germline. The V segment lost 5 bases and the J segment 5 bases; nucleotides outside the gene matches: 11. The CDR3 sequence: CASSIPPGGSYGYTF. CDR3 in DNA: TGTGCCAGCAGTATCCCTCCAGGGGGTTCTTATGGCTACACCTTC.

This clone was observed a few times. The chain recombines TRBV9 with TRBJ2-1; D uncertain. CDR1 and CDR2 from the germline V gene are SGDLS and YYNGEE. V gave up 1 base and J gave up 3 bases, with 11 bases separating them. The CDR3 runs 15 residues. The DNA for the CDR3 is TGTGCCAGCAGCGTACGAGGAGCGATCTACAATGAGCAGTTCTTC. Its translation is CASSVRGAIYNEQFF.

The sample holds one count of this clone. For the CDR3, the DNA is TGTGCCAGTAGTATAGTAACAGGGGGCGTGGAGACCCAGTACTTC. Its protein product is CASSIVTGGVETQYF. The chain couples TRBV19 to TRBJ2-5; 9 positions match TRBD1. The J segment lost 5 bases and the V segment lost 1 base, leaving 5 bases of the junction unmatched. This CDR3 is built from 15 residues. CDR1 is LNHDA and CDR2 is SQIVND in the germline V gene (reference sequence).